This record covers a single T cell receptor (beta chain). Its specificity is unknown. PCR employed 60 Vbeta and 13 Jbeta primers. Generated by immunoSEQ multiplex PCR, the TCRdb table keeps only in-frame clones and is missing some. This table holds 150,000 to 200,000 clones, 80% to 85% found once. The sample belongs to a study of cytomegalovirus exposure and HLA in healthy donors. Study-level findings and limits: In a later analysis, TCR association rates varied by HLA locus: DRB1 most, HLA-C fewest. Several of the most significant clusters appeared, in a later analysis, to be linked to common viral pathogens. Because they were indistinguishable, some V segments, including TRBV6-2 and TRBV6-3, were excluded.

Germline V gene data show CDR1 as GTSNPN and CDR2 as SVGIG (reference sequence). The CDR3 sequence is 14 residues long. Trimming stripped 2 bases from V and 5 bases from J, with 13 bases between. V and J are TRBV30 and TRBJ1-5; a possible D gene is TRBD1 (5 bases). The sequenced material came from PBMCs. This clonotype was obtained from a man aged 45-60 years in good health and CMV-seronegative. CDR3 region: CAWSRRQTYQPQHF. CDR3 nucleotide sequence: TGTGCCTGGAGTCGCCGACAGACCTATCAGCCCCAGCATTTT. Filled out from reference TRBV30 and TRBJ1-5, the complete variable domain reads SQTIHQWPATLVQPVGSPLSLECTVEGTSNPNLYWYRQAAGRGLQLLFYSVGIGQISSEVPQNLSASRPQDRQFILSSKKLLLSDSGFYLCAWSRRQTYQPQHFGDGTRLSIL.